The sequence of this T cell receptor beta chain was determined in a study of T cell responses to AZD1222 COVID-19 vaccine. Some clones are missing from TCRdb's copy, which holds only in-frame ones; the method was immunoSEQ multiplex PCR. This sample has tens of thousands of clones, with roughly 90% found just once. Timing groups of about 4 and about 12 weeks for second doses were pooled. Study results and limitations: There were vaccine-associated CD4 TCRs across spike, dominant at 160-218 and 743-854. White British donors predominated, females outnumbered males, and clonal diversity was possibly underestimated.

Trimming removed 4 bases from V and 1 base from J; junction bases left unmatched: 19. There are 20 residues in the CDR3. CDR1 is MDHEN, CDR2 SYDVKM, per germline. About this clone itself: What it binds is not known.

The sample consisted of peripheral blood, taken 28 days after the second AZD1222 dose. The TCR sequence derives from an adult who received the AZD1222 COVID-19 vaccine. This sequence joins TRBV28 and TRBJ2-5; 9 bases fit TRBD1. The CDR3 loop reads CASSSEVVPGQGTSQETQYF. The CDR3 DNA reads as TGTGCCAGCAGTTCCGAAGTCGTCCCGGGACAGGGAACGTCCCAAGAGACCCAGTACTTC.